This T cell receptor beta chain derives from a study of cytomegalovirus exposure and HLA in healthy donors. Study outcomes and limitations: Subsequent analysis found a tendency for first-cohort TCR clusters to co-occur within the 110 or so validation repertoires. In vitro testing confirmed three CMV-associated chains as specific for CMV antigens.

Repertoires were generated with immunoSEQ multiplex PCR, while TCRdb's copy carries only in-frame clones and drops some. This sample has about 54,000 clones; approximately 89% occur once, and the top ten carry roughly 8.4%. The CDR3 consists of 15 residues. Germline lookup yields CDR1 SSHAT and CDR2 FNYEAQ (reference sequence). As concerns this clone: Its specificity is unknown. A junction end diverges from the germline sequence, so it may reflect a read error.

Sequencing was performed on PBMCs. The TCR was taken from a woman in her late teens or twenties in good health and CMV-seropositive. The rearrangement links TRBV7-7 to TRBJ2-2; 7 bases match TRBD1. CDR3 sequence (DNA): TGTGCTAGCAGCCGGGGAACAGGGGTTTCTGGGGAGCTGTTTTTT. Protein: CASSRGTGVSGELFF.